The 10 T cell receptor beta chains below come from one sample, sequenced in a study of Ad26.COV2.S vaccination and SARS-CoV-2 variants. Produced via immunoSEQ multiplex PCR; TCRdb's table is partial and in-frame only. The table records 350,000 to 450,000 clones, around 92% of them present only once. Treatment: some 20 received Ad26.COV2.S at low or high dose, single or two shots; about five received placebo; per-sample allocation not given. After the first vaccine or placebo injection, samples were drawn on day 63. The source was peripheral blood, collected in a trial of Ad26.COV2.S vaccine versus placebo. The origin of the receptors is a person between 18 and 59 years old who received the Ad26.COV2.S COVID-19 vaccine or a placebo.

The chain joins TRBV4-3 to TRBJ2-3; no clear D. This CDR3 spans 14 amino acids. Germline CDR1 reads LGHNA; CDR2 reads YSLEER. Deletions cut 0 bases from V and 5 bases from J, with 9 bases between. CDR3 nucleotide sequence: TGCGCCAGCAGCCAAGACTCTTCGCGAGATACGCAGTATTTT. Protein sequence: CASSQDSSRDTQYF.

To note about this clone: One end of the junction varies from germline; a read error may be responsible. J is TRBJ2-1 and V is TRBV7-7; no firm D call. Per the germline V gene, CDR1 is SSHAT and CDR2 is FNYEAQ (reference sequence). This CDR3 has 13 amino acids. The CDR3 DNA reads TGTGCTAGCAGCTTTTCTGGCGACAATGAGCAGTTCTTC. This translates into CASSFSGDNEQFF.

The chain carries TRBV5-1 and TRBJ2-7; 10 nucleotides line up with TRBD1. J lost 1 base, V lost 4 bases, and 5 bases had no gene match. Germline-derived CDR1 and CDR2 are SGHRS and YFSETQ. The CDR3 covers 15 residues. The CDR3 sequence: CASSLGTGASYEQYF. CDR3 in DNA: TGCGCCAGCAGCCTAGGGACAGGGGCTTCCTACGAGCAGTACTTC.

This clone was observed once. The genes are TRBV18 and TRBJ2-3, with D unclear. CDR3 length: 13 amino acids. V was shortened by 3 bases and J by 3 bases, with 7 bases between the two germline ends. Germline CDR1 and CDR2: KGHSH and LQKENI. CDR3 loop: CASSPTTTDTQYF. In nucleotides, the CDR3 is TGTGCCAGCTCACCCACAACAACAGATACGCAGTATTTT.

The rearrangement links TRBV19 to TRBJ1-5, with 8 bases lining up with TRBD1. This CDR3 has 17 residues. Germline V gene sequence: CDR1 LNHDA, CDR2 SQIVND (reference sequence). The V segment lost 0 bases and the J segment 2 bases; nucleotides outside the gene matches: 6. The CDR3, as DNA: TGTGCCAGTAGTATAGATCTCACAGGGGGAGGCAATCAGCCCCAGCATTTT. Amino acid sequence: CASSIDLTGGGNQPQHF.

The chain uses TRBV7-9 and TRBJ2-3, with 11 bases matching TRBD2. Germline CDR1 reads SEHNR; CDR2 reads FQNEAQ (reference sequence). V lost 5 bases and J lost 2; bases outside the gene matches: 6. This CDR3 is 16 amino acids long. CDR3 sequence reads: CASSHLAGGITDTQYF. The CDR3 bases are TGTGCCAGCAGCCACCTAGCGGGGGGAATCACAGATACGCAGTATTTT.

V usage is TRBV5-1 and J usage is TRBJ2-5, with TRBD1 as a possible D gene (5 bases). The CDR3 is made up of 15 amino acids. Trimming removed 1 base from V and 1 base from J, with 11 bases in between. The germline V gene has CDR1 SGHRS and CDR2 YFSETQ. In nucleotides, the CDR3 is TGCGCCAGCAGCTTGCTGACAGAGACCCAAGAGACCCAGTACTTC. Translating gives CASSLLTETQETQYF.

The chain combines TRBV10-3 with TRBJ2-3; D ambiguous. Trimming stripped 6 bases from V and 6 bases from J, with 10 bases between. Germline-derived CDR1 and CDR2 are ENHRY and SYGVKD. The CDR3 is 12 amino acids. The CDR3, as DNA: TGTGCCATCAGCCCTACCCGGGATACGCAGTATTTT. Translating gives CAISPTRDTQYF.

This clone was counted once. The chain joins TRBV6-2 or TRBV6-3 to TRBJ2-3; 8 bases agree with TRBD2. V lost 5 bases, J lost 2 bases, and 9 bases stayed unmatched. CDR1 and CDR2 (germline): MNHEY, SVGEGT. CDR3 length: 16 amino acids. In DNA, the CDR3 is TGTGCCAGCAGTAACCCGGGTAGCGGGGACACAGATACGCAGTATTTT. Protein: CASSNPGSGDTDTQYF.

This clone was found once. The chain has TRBV9 and TRBJ2-3; a possible D gene is TRBD1 (5 bases). The CDR3 consists of 15 residues. V gave up 0 bases and J gave up 1 base, with 9 bases separating them. Germline CDR1 is SGDLS and CDR2 is YYNGEE. The CDR3, as DNA: TGTGCCAGCAGCGTAGCTGGGGCTGGCACAGATACGCAGTATTTT. It yields the protein CASSVAGAGTDTQYF.